The 21 T cell receptor beta chains below come from one sample, sequenced in a study of blood T cell repertoires in COVID-19. TCRdb's copy holds only in-frame clones and misses some; the assay was immunoSEQ multiplex PCR. This sample carries roughly 120,000 clones, roughly 80% of them seen once, and the ten largest clones take about 2.2%. Sequenced: peripheral blood. The receptors originated from a man aged 30 to 45 with acute or convalescent COVID-19.

The chain employs TRBV12-3 or TRBV12-4 and TRBJ1-2; the D gene is possibly TRBD1 (6 bases). The germline V and J ends were trimmed by 3 bases and 14 bases, with 16 bases remaining between them. This CDR3 has 12 residues. CDR3 DNA sequence: TGTGCCAGCAGTTTGGCCCCGGGTGACAGGACCTTC. Translation gives CASSLAPGDRTF.

The chain has TRBV21-1 and TRBJ1-1; the table's D call of TRBD1 was not tested on the DNA. TRBV21-1 is a pseudogene segment. This CDR3 region has 14 residues. Here the CDR3 DNA reads TGTGCCAGCAGCAACCCTCCGGGACAGCCCTTTCCTTTCTTT. Translation gives CASSNPPGQPFPFF.

The rearrangement uses TRBV6-1 and TRBJ2-7; the D is unclear. This CDR3 has 13 residues. Looked up from germline, CDR1 is MNHNS and CDR2 is SASEGT. V dropped 0 bases and J dropped 3 bases, with 6 bases sitting between them. This chain's CDR3 is CASSEAGSYEQYV. The CDR3 DNA is TGTGCCAGCAGTGAAGCTGGCAGCTACGAGCAGTACGTC.

V gene TRBV6-5 combines with J gene TRBJ2-2; D is undetermined. CDR1 and CDR2 (germline): MNHEY, SVGAGI. The V gene lost 2 bases and the J gene lost 4 bases, with 14 bases spanning the gap. This CDR3 comprises 16 residues. CDR3 region: CASSYSALGGTGELFF. CDR3 sequence (DNA): TGTGCCAGCAGTTACAGTGCGCTTGGCGGCACCGGGGAGCTGTTTTTT.

J is TRBJ1-4 and V is TRBV4-1; TRBD1 agrees at 7 bases. Germline CDR1 is MGHRA and CDR2 is YSYEKL. There are 13 residues in the CDR3. V was clipped by 6 bases and J by 2 bases; unmatched bases: 0. The CDR3, as DNA: TGCGCCAGCAGGGGACAGACTAATGAAAAACTGTTTTTT. Protein: CASRGQTNEKLFF.

The J gene is TRBJ1-1, the V gene TRBV5-1, with D unclear. V dropped 0 bases and J dropped 2 bases, with 8 bases sitting between them. The germline CDR1 and CDR2 sequences are SGHRS and YFSETQ. The CDR3 consists of 14 residues. CDR3 nucleotide sequence: TGCGCCAGCAGCTTGGTCGGGATAAACACTGAAGCTTTCTTT. Its translation is CASSLVGINTEAFF.

The chain joins TRBV9 to TRBJ2-3, with 9 nucleotides matching TRBD2. This CDR3 contains 14 residues. Germline V lookup: CDR1 SGDLS, CDR2 YYNGEE. J was trimmed by 8 bases and V by 0 bases; bases with no gene match: 4. CDR3 DNA sequence: TGTGCCAGCAGCGTAGGGGGACTAGCTAGTACGCAGTATTTT. Amino acid sequence: CASSVGGLASTQYF. The full variable domain, completed using reference TRBV9 and TRBJ2-3, is DSGVTQTPKHLITATGQRVTLRCSPRSGDLSVYWYQQSLDQGLQFLIQYYNGEERAKGNILERFSAQQFPDLHSELNLSSLELGDSALYFCASSVGGLASTQYFGPGTRLTVL.

The gene calls are TRBV10-3 and TRBJ2-7; the match to TRBD1 covers 10 bases. Germline V lookup: CDR1 ENHRY, CDR2 SYGVKD. The CDR3 loop spans 14 amino acids. V shed 2 bases and J 5 bases; nucleotides not matched to a gene: 3. The CDR3 DNA reads TGTGCCATCAGTGAGGGACAGGGGGGTCACGAGCAGTACGTC. Its protein product is CAISEGQGGHEQYV.

V usage is TRBV6-2 or TRBV6-3 and J usage is TRBJ2-3; TRBD2 matches 8 bases. CDR3 length: 16 residues. J lost 7 bases, V lost 6 bases, and 15 bases had no gene match. The germline V gene encodes CDR1 MNHEY and CDR2 SVGEGT. CDR3 sequence (DNA): TGTGCCAGCAGCTCAGCGGGCGGGGGGTCATGGCATACGCAGTATTTT. Translation: CASSSAGGGSWHTQYF.

This chain uses TRBV2 with TRBJ2-7; 7 bases are a match to TRBD1. The CDR3 runs to 14 residues. CDR1 is SNHLY and CDR2 is FYNNEI in the germline V gene. With 8 bases clipped from V and 0 bases from J, the junction kept 7 bases outside the gene matches. CDR3 sequence (DNA): TGTGCCAGCGGCATGGCAGGGGGCTCCTACGAGCAGTACGTC. Translated: CASGMAGGSYEQYV.

The CDR3 region has the DNA TGCGCCAGCAGCGCAGGACTGCAGGTGGGCGCTGAAGCTTTCTTT. Translated: CASSAGLQVGAEAFF. The genes are TRBV5-1 and TRBJ1-1, with D unresolved. CDR1 is SGHRS, CDR2 YFSETQ, per germline. The CDR3 runs 15 residues. Trimming pared 4 bases from V and 6 bases from J, leaving 19 bases between.

V and J are TRBV7-2 and TRBJ1-1, with 10 bases identical to TRBD1. Per the germline V gene, CDR1 is SGHTA and CDR2 is FQGNSA. V lost 4 bases and J lost 4; bases outside the gene matches: 3. The CDR3 contains 14 residues. DNA for the CDR3: TGTGCCAGCAGCTGGACAGGGGGAGGCACTGAAGCTTTCTTT. This gives the protein CASSWTGGGTEAFF.

This chain connects TRBV2 to TRBJ2-2, with TRBD1 matching 11 bases. V gave up 6 bases and J gave up 5 bases; unmatched junction bases: 8. The CDR3 contains 16 residues. Per the germline V gene, CDR1 is SNHLY and CDR2 is FYNNEI. Here the CDR3 DNA reads TGTGCCAGCAGAAAAGGGACAGGGGGTGGAACCGGGGAGCTGTTTTTT. The encoded protein is CASRKGTGGGTGELFF. Drawing the rest from reference TRBV2 and TRBJ2-2, the complete variable domain is EPEVTQTPSHQVTQMGQEVILRCVPISNHLYFYWYRQILGQKVEFLVSFYNNEISEKSEIFDDQFSVERPDGSNFTLKIRSTKLEDSAMYFCASRKGTGGGTGELFFGEGSRLTVL.

The genes are TRBV27 and TRBJ1-6, with a weak D call TRBD1 (5 bases). CDR3 size: 15 residues. Between the trimmed V and J ends, which lost 3 bases and 7 bases, there was a span of 13 bases. The V gene's germline CDR1 is MNHEY and CDR2 SMNVEV (reference sequence). DNA for the CDR3: TGTGCCAGCAGTTTGGAGGGGACGGAGAATTCACCCCTCCACTTT. It specifies CASSLEGTENSPLHF.

This chain joins TRBV9 and TRBJ2-3; TRBD2 might be the D (7 bases). The V and J ends lost 3 bases and 1 base respectively, with 9 bases between them. The CDR3 extends over 14 amino acids. Germline assignment: CDR1 SGDLS and CDR2 YYNGEE. CDR3 bases: TGTGCCAGCAGCGAGGGGGGGGGCACAGATACGCAGTATTTT. This sequence encodes CASSEGGGTDTQYF.

The rearrangement links TRBV7-2 to TRBJ2-2; D gene ambiguous. The CDR3 consists of 14 residues. V dropped 1 base and J dropped 7 bases, with 10 bases sitting between them. Germline V CDR1 and CDR2: SGHTA, FQGNSA. The CDR3 DNA follows: TGTGCCAGCAGCTTAGGTCCCAACGGCGGGGAGCTGTTTTTT. Protein: CASSLGPNGGELFF.

The chain is built from TRBV11-3 and TRBJ2-2; 7 positions agree with TRBD1. Trimming took 5 bases from V and 2 from J; bases not matched to a gene: 8. The length of the CDR3 is 16 residues. The V gene's germline CDR1 is SGHNT and CDR2 YENEEA. In nucleotides, the CDR3 is TGTGCCAGCAGCGCCCGACAGGGATCCAACACCGGGGAGCTGTTTTTT. This translates into CASSARQGSNTGELFF.

This rearrangement joins TRBV29-1 to TRBJ2-7; no clear D. The CDR3 is made up of 13 amino acids. Trimming shortened V by 0 bases and J by 1 base, and 7 bases separated the two germline ends. Germline CDR1 and CDR2: SQVTM and ANQGSEA. The CDR3 region is CSVEDSVSYEQYF. In DNA, the CDR3 is TGCAGCGTTGAAGATTCCGTTTCCTACGAGCAGTACTTC.

The chain joins TRBV16 to TRBJ2-1, with TRBD1 matching over 9 bases. Germline lookup yields CDR1 KGHSY and CDR2 FQNENV. The V and J ends lost 0 bases and 9 bases, in that order; junction bases with no gene match: 9. This CDR3 contains 16 residues. The CDR3 nucleotides are TGTGCCAGCAGCCAATCCGGGACAGGGAGGGGAAGTGAGCAGTTCTTC. Its translation is CASSQSGTGRGSEQFF.

V and J are TRBV27 and TRBJ2-7, with 7 bases lining up with TRBD2. Losses at the gene ends were 2 bases for V and 2 bases for J; bases not matched to a gene: 6. Germline V gene lookup returns CDR1 MNHEY and CDR2 SMNVEV (reference sequence). The CDR3 length is 15 residues. The chain's CDR3 is CASSLGNGLAYEQYF. CDR3 sequence (DNA): TGTGCCAGCAGTTTAGGGAACGGACTAGCCTACGAGCAGTACTTC.

J is TRBJ2-5 and V is TRBV6-6; D uncertain. The CDR3 is made up of 14 amino acids. The germline V gene encodes CDR1 MNHNY and CDR2 SVGAGI (reference sequence). V shed 2 bases and J shed 2 bases, with 9 bases lying between them. In nucleotides, the CDR3 is TGTGCCAGCAGTTACGGTGTCAGGCAAGAGACCCAGTACTTC. Translation gives CASSYGVRQETQYF.